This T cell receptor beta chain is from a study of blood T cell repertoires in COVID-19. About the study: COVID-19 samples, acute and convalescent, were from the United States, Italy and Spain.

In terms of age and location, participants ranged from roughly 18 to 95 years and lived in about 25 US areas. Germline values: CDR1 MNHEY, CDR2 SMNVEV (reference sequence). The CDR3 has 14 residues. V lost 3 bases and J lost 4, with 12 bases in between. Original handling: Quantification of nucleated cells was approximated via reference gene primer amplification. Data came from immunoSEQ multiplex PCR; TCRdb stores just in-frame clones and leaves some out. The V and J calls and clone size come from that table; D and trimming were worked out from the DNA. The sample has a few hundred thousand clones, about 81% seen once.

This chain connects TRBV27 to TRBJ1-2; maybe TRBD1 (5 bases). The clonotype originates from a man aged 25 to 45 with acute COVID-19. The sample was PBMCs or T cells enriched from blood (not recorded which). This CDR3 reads CASSFQGSAYGYTF. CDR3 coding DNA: TGTGCCAGCAGTTTTCAGGGATCGGCCTATGGCTACACCTTC.